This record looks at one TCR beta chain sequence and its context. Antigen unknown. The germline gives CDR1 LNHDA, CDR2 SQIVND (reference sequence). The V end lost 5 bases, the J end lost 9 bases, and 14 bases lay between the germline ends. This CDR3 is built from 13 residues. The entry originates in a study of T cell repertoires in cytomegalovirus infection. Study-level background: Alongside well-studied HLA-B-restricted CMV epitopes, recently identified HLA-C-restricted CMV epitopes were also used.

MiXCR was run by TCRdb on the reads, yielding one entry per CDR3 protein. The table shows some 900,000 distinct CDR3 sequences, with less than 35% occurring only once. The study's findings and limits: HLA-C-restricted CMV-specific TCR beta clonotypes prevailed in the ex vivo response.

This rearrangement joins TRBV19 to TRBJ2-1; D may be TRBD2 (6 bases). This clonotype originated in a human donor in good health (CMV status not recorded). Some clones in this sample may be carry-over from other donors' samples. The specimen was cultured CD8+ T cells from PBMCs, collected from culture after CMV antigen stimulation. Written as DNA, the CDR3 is TGTGCCAGTAGTCTACTACTAGCTGGTGAGCAGTTCTTC. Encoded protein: CASSLLLAGEQFF.